These 10 T cell receptor beta chains were sequenced from one sample in a study of cytomegalovirus exposure and HLA in healthy donors. Vbeta (60) and Jbeta (13) primers were used in the PCR. Profiling relied on immunoSEQ multiplex PCR, and the TCRdb table lists in-frame clones only, not all of them. The sample holds 140,000 or so clones, approximately 91% seen once. The sample consisted of PBMCs. The source is a woman aged 40 to 50 in good health and CMV-seronegative.

V is TRBV29-1 and J is TRBJ1-2; TRBD1 matches at 9 bases. CDR1 and CDR2 from the germline V gene are SQVTM and ANQGSEA. This CDR3 is built from 14 residues. Germline trimming cut 6 bases from V and 5 bases from J; bases unmatched to any gene: 10. As DNA, the CDR3 is TGCAGCGTAGTCGATTCCGGGACAGGGTATGGCTACACCTTC. Translating it yields CSVVDSGTGYGYTF.

The chain joins TRBV6-5 to TRBJ1-2, with TRBD1 matching over 8 bases. Trimming cost V 6 bases and J 4 bases; bases outside gene matches: 10. This CDR3 comprises 15 residues. Germline values: CDR1 MNHEY, CDR2 SVGAGI. CDR3 bases: TGTGCCAGCAGCCCACAAACCGGGACAGGCTATGGCTACACCTTC. Translation gives CASSPQTGTGYGYTF.

This chain connects TRBV4-2 to TRBJ2-5; D is unclear. Germline V gives CDR1 LGHNA, CDR2 YNFKEQ. The V end was cut by 0 bases, the J end by 0 bases, with 8 bases between. There are 15 residues in the CDR3. CDR3 in amino acids: CASSQDLTHQETQYF. In DNA form, the CDR3 reads TGTGCCAGCAGCCAAGATCTTACACACCAAGAGACCCAGTACTTC.

The CDR3 DNA sequence: TGTGCCAGCAGCGCGGGACGCACCGGGGAGCTGTTTTTT. This encodes CASSAGRTGELFF. This chain connects TRBV7-7 to TRBJ2-2, with D maybe TRBD2 (6 bases). The CDR3 spans 13 residues. CDR1 and CDR2 (germline): SSHAT, FNYEAQ (reference sequence). V lost 5 bases and J lost 4, with 8 bases in between.

This chain uses TRBV9 with TRBJ2-5; D ambiguous. Germline V gives CDR1 SGDLS, CDR2 YYNGEE. V was cut by 1 base and J by 2 bases, with 6 bases left in between. This CDR3 region has 13 residues. CDR3 amino acids: CASSVQDQETQYF. For the CDR3, the DNA is TGTGCCAGCAGCGTACAGGATCAAGAGACCCAGTACTTC.

The chain recombines TRBV30 with TRBJ1-4; D not certain. Germline V gene sequence: CDR1 GTSNPN, CDR2 SVGIG (reference sequence). The V end was cut by 2 bases, the J end by 4 bases, with 8 bases between. The CDR3 has 13 amino acids. The CDR3 protein is CAWSRQDNEKLFF. The CDR3 DNA reads TGTGCCTGGAGTAGACAAGATAATGAAAAACTGTTTTTT.

The chain has TRBV4-3 and TRBJ1-2; TRBD1 aligns across 7 bases. CDR1 and CDR2 (germline): LGHNA, YSLEER. The CDR3 extends over 16 amino acids. V lost 0 bases to trimming and J lost 3 bases; unmatched junction nucleotides: 7. The CDR3 coding sequence is TGCGCCAGCAGCCAAGACTACGGACAGGAACACTATGGCTACACCTTC. This encodes CASSQDYGQEHYGYTF.

The V gene is TRBV11-3, the J gene TRBJ2-1; 8 nucleotides line up with TRBD2. The CDR3 is 12 amino acids. Germline CDR1 is SGHNT and CDR2 is YENEEA. V lost 8 bases, J lost 10 bases, and 7 bases stayed unmatched. CDR3 loop: CASDLSGNEQFF. Written as DNA, the CDR3 is TGTGCCAGCGATCTTAGCGGGAACGAGCAGTTCTTC. The complete variable domain, with remaining parts taken from reference TRBV11-3 and TRBJ2-1, reads EAGVVQSPRYKIIEKKQPVAFWCNPISGHNTLYWYLQNLGQGPELLIRYENEEAVDDSQLPKDRFSAERLKGVDSTLKIQPAELGDSAVYLCASDLSGNEQFFGPGTRLTVL.

The genes are TRBV5-1 and TRBJ2-4; the match to TRBD1 covers 11 bases. The CDR3 length is 19 residues. Looked up from germline, CDR1 is SGHRS and CDR2 is YFSETQ. The V gene end was trimmed by 4 bases and the J gene end by 0 bases; junction bases not matched to a gene: 12. The CDR3 coding sequence is TGCGCCAGCAGCATGCCTCCGGGACAGGGGGGCTTAGCCAAAAACATTCAGTACTTC. Translated, it gives CASSMPPGQGGLAKNIQYF.

This clone was seen just once. This rearrangement joins TRBV28 to TRBJ2-5, with 8 bases lining up with TRBD2. CDR3 size: 13 residues. V was pared by 6 bases and J by 3 bases, with 3 bases of the junction left unmatched. CDR1 and CDR2 (germline): MDHEN, SYDVKM. This CDR3 reads CASSKLAEETQYF. For the CDR3, the DNA is TGTGCCAGCAGCAAACTAGCGGAAGAGACCCAGTACTTC.